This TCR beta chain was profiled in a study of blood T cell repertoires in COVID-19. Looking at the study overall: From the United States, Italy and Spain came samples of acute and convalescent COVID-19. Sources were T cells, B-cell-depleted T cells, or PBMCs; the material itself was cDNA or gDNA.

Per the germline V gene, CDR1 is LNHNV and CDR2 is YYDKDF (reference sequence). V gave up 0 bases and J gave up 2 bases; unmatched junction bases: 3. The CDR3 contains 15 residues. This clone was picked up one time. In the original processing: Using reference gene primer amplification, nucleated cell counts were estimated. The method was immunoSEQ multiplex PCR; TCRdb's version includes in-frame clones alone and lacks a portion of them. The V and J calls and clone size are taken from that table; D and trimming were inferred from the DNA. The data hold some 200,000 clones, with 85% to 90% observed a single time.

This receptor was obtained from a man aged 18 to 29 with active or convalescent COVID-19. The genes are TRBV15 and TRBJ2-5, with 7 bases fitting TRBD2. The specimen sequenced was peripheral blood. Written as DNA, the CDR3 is TGTGCCACCAGCAGAGAGGGTAGCGGGCAAGAGACCCAGTACTTC. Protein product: CATSREGSGQETQYF.